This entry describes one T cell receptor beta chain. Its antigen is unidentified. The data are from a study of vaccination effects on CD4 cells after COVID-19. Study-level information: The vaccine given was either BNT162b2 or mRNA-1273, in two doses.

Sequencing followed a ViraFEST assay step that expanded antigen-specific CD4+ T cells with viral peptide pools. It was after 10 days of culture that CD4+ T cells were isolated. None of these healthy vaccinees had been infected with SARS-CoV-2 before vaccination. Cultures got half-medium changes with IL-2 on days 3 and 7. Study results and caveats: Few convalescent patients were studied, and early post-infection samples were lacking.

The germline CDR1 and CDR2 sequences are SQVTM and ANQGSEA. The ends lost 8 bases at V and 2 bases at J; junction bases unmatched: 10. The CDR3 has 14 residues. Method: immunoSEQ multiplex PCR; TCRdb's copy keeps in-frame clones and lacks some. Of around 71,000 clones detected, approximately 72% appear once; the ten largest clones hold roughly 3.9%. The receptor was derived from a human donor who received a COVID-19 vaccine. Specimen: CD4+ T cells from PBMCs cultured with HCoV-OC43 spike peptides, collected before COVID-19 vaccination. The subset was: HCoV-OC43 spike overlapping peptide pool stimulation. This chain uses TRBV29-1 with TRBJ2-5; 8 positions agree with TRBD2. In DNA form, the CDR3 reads TGCAGCATGGGCGTAGCGGGGATACAAGAGACCCAGTACTTC. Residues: CSMGVAGIQETQYF. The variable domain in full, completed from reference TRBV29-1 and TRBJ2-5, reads SAVISQKPSRDICQRGTSLTIQCQVDSQVTMMFWYRQQPGQSLTLIATANQGSEATYESGFVIDKFPISRPNLTFSTLTVSNMSPEDSSIYLCSMGVAGIQETQYFGPGTRLLVL.